This TCR beta chain was recovered during a study of Graves' ophthalmopathy and Graves' hyperthyroidism. Regarding the study as a whole: With about 71% sensitivity and about 74% specificity, the model predicted ophthalmopathy progression.

Amplifying from RNA transcripts, the study obtained TCR beta CDR3 regions. The first-round RT-PCR employed HTBI primers together with the Qiagen OneStep RT-PCR kit. A multiplex PCR was then performed as the second round. From the multiplex PCR reads, TCRdb called clonotypes with MiXCR, one entry per CDR3 protein. Of 150,000 to 200,000 distinct CDR3 sequences listed, 35% to 50% are singletons. This clonotype was counted many times. Its antigen is still unknown. The source of this sequence is a man aged 25-40 years with Graves' ophthalmopathy. Sequencing was performed on peripheral blood.

The CDR3 DNA sequence: TGTGCCAGCAGCTTAGGGACTAGTATCGGGGAGCTGTTTTTT. As protein: CASSLGTSIGELFF. This chain links TRBV7-3 with TRBJ2-2, with 8 bases aligning to TRBD2. The CDR3 spans 14 residues. Germline loops: CDR1 SGHTA, CDR2 FQGTGA. Germline trimming cut 2 bases from V and 7 bases from J; bases unmatched to any gene: 3.